The 20 T cell receptor beta chains in this list originate from one sample, sequenced in a study of T cells in Graves' hyperthyroidism and ophthalmopathy. TCR beta CDR3 region amplification was performed from RNA transcripts. Using the HTBI primer set, a first-round RT-PCR was run on the TCR CDR3. A single record per CDR3 protein comes from TCRdb applying MiXCR to the multiplex PCR reads. The sample contains 480,000 or so distinct CDR3 sequences, around 50% of which appear only once. Sample: peripheral blood or thyroid tissue (not recorded which). These receptors were collected from an adult woman with Graves' disease, either hyperthyroidism or ophthalmopathy (not recorded which).

This clonotype was detected a few times. The chain recombines TRBV7-6 with TRBJ1-2; TRBD1 aligns across 8 bases. Germline V gives CDR1 SGHVS, CDR2 FNYEAQ. V lost 6 bases, J lost 1 base, and 7 bases stayed unmatched. This CDR3 region has 15 residues. This chain's CDR3 is CASRELGQVNYGYTF. CDR3 coding DNA: TGTGCCAGCAGAGAGCTGGGACAGGTTAACTATGGCTACACCTTC.

This sequence joins TRBV2 and TRBJ1-1, with 7 bases matching TRBD1. The CDR3 covers 14 residues. Per the germline V gene, CDR1 is SNHLY and CDR2 is FYNNEI. With V trimmed by 1 base and J by 7 bases, 6 bases remained unmatched. The CDR3 spells CASSEVRGGGEAFF. The CDR3 nucleotides are TGTGCCAGCAGTGAAGTAAGAGGGGGCGGTGAAGCTTTCTTT. The full variable domain, rest sourced from reference TRBV2 and TRBJ1-1, is EPEVTQTPSHQVTQMGQEVILRCVPISNHLYFYWYRQILGQKVEFLVSFYNNEISEKSEIFDDQFSVERPDGSNFTLKIRSTKLEDSAMYFCASSEVRGGGEAFFGQGTRLTVV.

As concerns this clonotype: The germline gene is not matched at one end of the junction; a read error may be the cause. CDR3 in amino acids: CASSLSGRGRETQCF. The DNA for the CDR3 is TGTGCCAGCAGCCTTAGCGGGAGGGGTCGGGAGACCCAGTGCTTC. The chain is built from TRBV5-4 and TRBJ2-5, with 11 nucleotides matching TRBD2. The CDR3 has 15 amino acids. Germline V gene lookup returns CDR1 SGHNT and CDR2 YYREEE (reference sequence).

In its sample, this clonotype was seen a few times. This chain connects TRBV11-2 to TRBJ1-1, with a weak D call TRBD1 (6 bases). Trimming shortened V by 5 bases and J by 7 bases, and 8 bases separated the two germline ends. Germline V gene lookup returns CDR1 SGHAT and CDR2 FQNNGV. The CDR3 has 11 residues. As DNA, the CDR3 is TGTGCCAGCAGCCCGGGACATGAAGCTTTCTTT. Translation: CASSPGHEAFF.

V gene TRBV5-1 combines with J gene TRBJ2-7; TRBD2 matches 9 bases. The CDR3 has 13 residues. V gave up 8 bases and J gave up 1 base; unmatched junction bases: 4. Germline V gene sequence: CDR1 SGHRS, CDR2 YFSETQ. DNA of the CDR3: TGCGCCAGTCATACTAGCGGGTCCTACGAGCAGTACTTC. This sequence encodes CASHTSGSYEQYF.

The gene calls are TRBV29-1 and TRBJ1-3, with D maybe TRBD1 (6 bases). Trimming removed 8 bases from V and 0 bases from J, with 14 bases in between. Germline CDR1 SQVTM, CDR2 ANQGSEA. The CDR3 length is 14 residues. The CDR3 nucleotides are TGCAGCTATACAGGGACCTCCTCTGGAAACACCATATATTTT. The encoded protein is CSYTGTSSGNTIYF. Looking up the rest from reference TRBV29-1 and TRBJ1-3 gives the full variable domain: SAVISQKPSRDICQRGTSLTIQCQVDSQVTMMFWYRQQPGQSLTLIATANQGSEATYESGFVIDKFPISRPNLTFSTLTVSNMSPEDSSIYLCSYTGTSSGNTIYFGEGSWLTVV.

The J gene is TRBJ2-2, the V gene TRBV28; possible D gene TRBD2, 6 bases. The CDR3 has 15 residues. Germline CDR1 is MDHEN and CDR2 is SYDVKM. V was cut by 8 bases and J by 4 bases, with 17 bases left in between. CDR3 sequence (DNA): TGTGCCAGCCTAGGTGGAGGGCAAGGCACCGGGGAGCTGTTTTTT. Translated, it gives CASLGGGQGTGELFF. Full variable domain (rest looked up from reference TRBV28 and TRBJ2-2): DVKVTQSSRYLVKRTGEKVFLECVQDMDHENMFWYRQDPGLGLRLIYFSYDVKMKEKGDIPEGYSVSREKKERFSLILESASTNQTSMYLCASLGGGQGTGELFFGEGSRLTVL.

This clonotype was counted once. The rearrangement links TRBV15 to TRBJ2-5, with a tentative D call TRBD2 (6 bases). CDR1 is LNHNV and CDR2 is YYDKDF in the germline V gene (reference sequence). The V and J ends lost 2 bases and 5 bases respectively, with 15 bases between them. There are 15 residues in the CDR3. The CDR3 bases are TGTGCCACCAGCAGAAATCCGGGAGAAATGGAGACCCAGTACTTC. It codes for CATSRNPGEMETQYF. Using reference TRBV15 and TRBJ2-5 for the parts outside the CDR3, the full variable domain is DAMVIQNPRYQVTQFGKPVTLSCSQTLNHNVMYWYQQKSSQAPKLLFHYYDKDFNNEADTPDNFQSRRPNTSFCFLDIRSPGLGDTAMYLCATSRNPGEMETQYFGPGTRLLVL.

V usage is TRBV7-2 and J usage is TRBJ1-3; 7 bases fit TRBD1. Per the germline V gene, CDR1 is SGHTA and CDR2 is FQGNSA. This CDR3 has 19 amino acids. Trimming took 5 bases from V and 3 from J; bases not matched to a gene: 19. CDR3 sequence (DNA): TGTGCCAGCAGCGGACTGGACAGGCCCAGGTCGGATGGTGGAAACACCATATATTTT. This translates into CASSGLDRPRSDGGNTIYF. Supplemented by reference TRBV7-2 and TRBJ1-3, the full variable domain reads GAGVSQSPSNKVTEKGKDVELRCDPISGHTALYWYRQSLGQGLEFLIYFQGNSAPDKSGLPSDRFSAERTGGSVSTLTIQRTQQEDSAVYLCASSGLDRPRSDGGNTIYFGEGSWLTVV.

This chain uses TRBV2 with TRBJ1-5, with a tentative D call TRBD1 (6 bases). CDR3 length equals 14 residues. With 9 bases removed from V and 0 bases from J, the gap between germline ends came to 12 bases. CDR1 is SNHLY and CDR2 is FYNNEI in the germline V gene. Written as DNA, the CDR3 is TGTGCCAGTACAGGGATTTATAGCAATCAGCCCCAGCATTTT. Translated, it gives CASTGIYSNQPQHF.

The chain employs TRBV4-1 and TRBJ2-5; 8 bases are shared with TRBD1. Looked up from germline, CDR1 is MGHRA and CDR2 is YSYEKL. This CDR3 region has 17 residues. The junction had 13 bases not matched to a gene; V was cut back by 2 bases and J by 5 bases. DNA of the CDR3: TGCGCCAGCAGCCAATCGGGCGCAGGGGGCTGGGGTGAGACCCAGTACTTC. Its translation: CASSQSGAGGWGETQYF.

This clonotype was observed a few times. This chain connects TRBV29-1 to TRBJ1-2; D might be TRBD1 (6 bases). V lost 6 bases and J lost 3, with 14 bases in between. Germline assignment: CDR1 SQVTM and CDR2 ANQGSEA. The CDR3 covers 13 residues. CDR3 protein: CSVGQTKDYGYTF. The DNA for the CDR3 is TGCAGCGTCGGACAGACGAAGGACTATGGCTACACCTTC.

This clonotype showed up many times. CDR3 in amino acids: CASKQNSGANVLTF. The CDR3 DNA reads TGTGCCAGCAAACAGAACTCTGGGGCCAACGTCCTGACTTTC. The chain links TRBV7-3 to TRBJ2-6; D is ambiguous. The CDR3 extends over 14 amino acids. The germline CDR1 and CDR2 sequences are SGHTA and FQGTGA. V was trimmed by 7 bases and J by 0 bases, leaving 7 bases between them.

The CDR3 is CASSPRTDLNEKLFF. The CDR3 region has the DNA TGTGCCAGCAGTCCACGGACAGATCTTAATGAAAAACTGTTTTTT. This sequence joins TRBV12-3 or TRBV12-4 and TRBJ1-4, with a possible D match to TRBD1 (6 bases). This CDR3 region has 15 residues. Trimming stripped 5 bases from V and 4 bases from J, with 14 bases between.

There are many counts of this clonotype. The chain carries TRBV7-2 and TRBJ2-7; 15 bases are a match to TRBD2. This CDR3 is 17 amino acids long. CDR1 is SGHTA and CDR2 is FQGNSA in the germline V gene. V lost 5 bases to trimming and J lost 0 bases; unmatched junction nucleotides: 5. The CDR3 is CASSPGTSGRLSYEQYF. The CDR3, as DNA: TGTGCCAGCAGCCCCGGGACTAGCGGGAGGCTCTCCTACGAGCAGTACTTC.

This clonotype was detected many times. The CDR3 coding sequence is TGTGCCAGCAGCCAAGATCCCGTGTACTCACCCCTCCACTTT. Its translation: CASSQDPVYSPLHF. The J gene is TRBJ1-6, the V gene TRBV14; D is undetermined. Germline V CDR1 and CDR2: SGHDN, FVKESK. The CDR3 runs to 14 residues. V lost 0 bases and J 10 bases, leaving 10 bases between the germline ends. Full variable domain (missing parts from reference TRBV14 and TRBJ1-6): EAGVTQFPSHSVIEKGQTVTLRCDPISGHDNLYWYRRVMGKEIKFLLHFVKESKQDESGMPNNRFLAERTGGTYSTLKVQPAELEDSGVYFCASSQDPVYSPLHFGNGTRLTVT.

Note on this clonotype: The CDR3 end shows no conserved phenylalanine or tryptophan, and so a read error is likely. The DNA is left out, because the CDR3 cannot be placed on it with certainty; the CDR3 is given as TCRdb lists it. The chain couples TRBV6-4 to TRBJ1-4. Germline V CDR1 and CDR2: MRHNA, SNTAGT. The CDR3 adds up to 8 amino acids, both ends counted. The CDR3: CASSDSPY.

The chain uses TRBV7-3 and TRBJ1-2; tentatively, D is TRBD1 (5 bases). The germline V and J ends were trimmed by 8 bases and 8 bases, with 21 bases remaining between them. Per germline, CDR1 SGHTA and CDR2 FQGTGA. The CDR3 contains 14 residues. The CDR3 loop reads CASSDRSGRKGYTF. CDR3 nucleotide sequence: TGTGCCAGCTCCGACCGCTCGGGGCGGAAGGGCTACACCTTC. Full variable domain (remainder filled in from reference TRBV7-3 and TRBJ1-2): GAGVSQTPSNKVTEKGKYVELRCDPISGHTALYWYRQSLGQGPEFLIYFQGTGAADDSGLPNDRFFAVRPEGSVSTLKIQRTERGDSAVYLCASSDRSGRKGYTFGSGTRLTVV.

The V gene is TRBV10-3, the J gene TRBJ2-2; D remains unclear. CDR1 and CDR2 from the germline V gene are ENHRY and SYGVKD. With 3 bases removed from V and 7 bases from J, the gap between germline ends came to 0 bases. The CDR3 loop spans 10 amino acids. The CDR3 sequence is CAISDGELFF. CDR3 bases: TGTGCCATCAGTGACGGGGAGCTGTTTTTT.

CDR3 amino acids: CSVDPDSQETQYF. As DNA, the CDR3 is TGCAGCGTTGACCCGGACAGCCAAGAGACCCAGTACTTC. The rearrangement uses TRBV29-1 and TRBJ2-5; D possibly corresponds to TRBD1 (6 bases). V dropped 3 bases and J dropped 1 base, with 9 bases sitting between them. The germline CDR1 and CDR2 sequences are SQVTM and ANQGSEA. The length of the CDR3 is 13 residues.